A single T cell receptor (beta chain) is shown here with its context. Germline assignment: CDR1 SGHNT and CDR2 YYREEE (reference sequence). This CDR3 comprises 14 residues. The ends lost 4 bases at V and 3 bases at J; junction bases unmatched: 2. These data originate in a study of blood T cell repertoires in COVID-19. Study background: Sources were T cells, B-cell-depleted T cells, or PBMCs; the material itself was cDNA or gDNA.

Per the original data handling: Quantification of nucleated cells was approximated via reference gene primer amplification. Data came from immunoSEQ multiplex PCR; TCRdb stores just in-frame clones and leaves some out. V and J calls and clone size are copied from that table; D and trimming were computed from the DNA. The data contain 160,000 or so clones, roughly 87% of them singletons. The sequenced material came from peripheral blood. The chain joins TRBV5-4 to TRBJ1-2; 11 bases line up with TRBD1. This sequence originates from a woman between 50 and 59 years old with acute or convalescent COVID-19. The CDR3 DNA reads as TGTGCCAGCAGCCGGACAGGGGGCGACTATGGCTACACCTTC. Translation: CASSRTGGDYGYTF.